The 30 T cell receptor beta chains reported below all come from one sample, sequenced in a study of vaccination and CD4 T cells after COVID-19 (dated by TCRdb to 2021 to 2024). Library preparation employed PCR. TCRdb records Illumina iSeq 100 as the sequencer. The raw public reads went through TCRdb reprocessing: fastp at Q25, MiXCR clone calling, in-frame beta chains kept. Duplicate CDR3 protein sequences are folded into a single record with the most common DNA and genes. The sample data list fewer than 20,000 distinct CDR3 sequences, and less than 65% of these were observed just once. 1% to 1.3% of the sample is taken by the ten largest. Sequenced material: CD4+ T cells from blood, taken after SARS-CoV-2 vaccination. The receptor source for this set is a human donor who had recovered from COVID-19.

The chain is built from TRBV20-1 and TRBJ2-7; no clear D gene. V was shortened by 3 bases and J by 6 bases, with 15 bases between the two germline ends. CDR1 and CDR2 from the germline V gene are DFQATT and SNEGSKA (reference sequence). The CDR3 extends over 13 amino acids. Here the CDR3 reads CSARGLRAPEQYF. The CDR3 nucleotides are TGCAGTGCTAGGGGATTAAGGGCCCCCGAGCAGTACTTC.

V and J are TRBV6-1 and TRBJ2-7, with D possibly matching TRBD2 (6 bases). The CDR3 totals 13 residues. Trimming left V 8 bases short and J 1 base short, with 12 bases between. In germline, CDR1 is MNHNS, CDR2 SASEGT. This CDR3 reads CASRGLSSYEQYF. CDR3 sequence (DNA): TGTGCCAGCCGGGGACTGTCTTCCTACGAGCAGTACTTC.

This clonotype was detected a few times. This chain joins TRBV20-1 and TRBJ2-5; TRBD2 agrees at 7 bases. The CDR3 sequence is 17 residues long. In germline, CDR1 is DFQATT, CDR2 SNEGSKA (reference sequence). The V and J ends lost 3 bases and 4 bases, in that order; junction bases with no gene match: 17. The CDR3: CSASPFGRGGRGETQYF. Written as DNA, the CDR3 is TGCAGTGCTAGTCCCTTTGGGCGGGGCGGGAGAGGAGAGACCCAGTACTTC.

This sequence joins TRBV4-1 and TRBJ2-2; D not certain. Germline V CDR1 and CDR2: MGHRA, YSYEKL. V dropped 2 bases and J dropped 5 bases, with 12 bases sitting between them. The CDR3 totals 15 residues. The CDR3 spells CASSQPWAQTGELFF. CDR3 nucleotide sequence: TGCGCCAGCAGCCAACCCTGGGCCCAAACCGGGGAGCTGTTTTTT.

The chain carries TRBV7-9 and TRBJ1-6, with D maybe TRBD1 (5 bases). The length of the CDR3 is 14 residues. Looked up from germline, CDR1 is SEHNR and CDR2 is FQNEAQ (reference sequence). Trimming left V 4 bases short and J 4 bases short, with 8 bases between. Written as DNA, the CDR3 is TGTGCCAGCAGCTGGGACGGATATAATTCACCCCTCCACTTT. It codes for CASSWDGYNSPLHF. The whole variable domain, remainder taken from reference TRBV7-9 and TRBJ1-6, is DTGVSQNPRHKITKRGQNVTFRCDPISEHNRLYWYRQTLGQGPEFLTYFQNEAQLEKSRLLSDRFSAERPKGSFSTLEIQRTEQGDSAMYLCASSWDGYNSPLHFGNGTRLTVT.

The V and J genes are TRBV6-1 and TRBJ1-3; the D gene is possibly TRBD1 (6 bases). Trimming pared 8 bases from V and 2 bases from J, leaving 10 bases between. The CDR3 is made up of 13 amino acids. Germline V gene sequence: CDR1 MNHNS, CDR2 SASEGT. The CDR3 sequence is CASVGQTGNTIYF. The CDR3 bases are TGTGCCAGCGTAGGACAGACTGGAAACACCATATATTTT.

The chain recombines TRBV4-3 with TRBJ2-4; D may be TRBD1 (5 bases). Trimming removed 0 bases at V and 7 bases at J, with 10 bases between. The CDR3 length is 14 residues. Germline CDR1 and CDR2: LGHNA and YSLEER. In nucleotides, the CDR3 is TGCGCCAGCAGCCAAGAGGTGGCAGGGAACATTCAGTACTTC. Its protein is CASSQEVAGNIQYF.

This rearrangement joins TRBV6-1 to TRBJ1-4; 9 bases line up with TRBD1. The CDR3 has 16 residues. The ends lost 3 bases at V and 7 bases at J; junction bases unmatched: 9. CDR1 and CDR2 from the germline V gene are MNHNS and SASEGT. The CDR3 protein is CASSEGTGTGREKLFF. The CDR3 nucleotides are TGTGCCAGCAGTGAGGGGACCGGGACAGGGCGTGAAAAACTGTTTTTT.

This clonotype was picked up a small number of times. The CDR3 spells CSAPLKATQYF. Written as DNA, the CDR3 is TGCAGTGCCCCTCTTAAGGCGACCCAGTACTTC. This rearrangement joins TRBV20-1 to TRBJ2-5; no clear D gene. Germline V lookup: CDR1 DFQATT, CDR2 SNEGSKA (reference sequence). The CDR3 is 11 residues long. Trimming cost V 6 bases and J 7 bases, with 12 bases left between them.

V usage is TRBV4-3 and J usage is TRBJ2-5; weak D call: TRBD1 (5 bases). The CDR3 extends over 12 amino acids. The germline V gene encodes CDR1 LGHNA and CDR2 YSLEER. The V and J ends lost 7 bases and 2 bases respectively, with 8 bases between them. The CDR3 DNA reads as TGCGCCAGCAACGACAGACAAGAGACCCAGTACTTC. Translation: CASNDRQETQYF.

The chain carries TRBV20-1 and TRBJ1-3; D remains ambiguous. V was trimmed by 6 bases and J by 0 bases, leaving 9 bases between them. The CDR3 sequence is 13 residues long. Looked up from germline, CDR1 is DFQATT and CDR2 is SNEGSKA (reference sequence). The CDR3 region has the DNA TGCAGTGCATCCGGGATCTCTGGAAACACCATATATTTT. This translates into CSASGISGNTIYF.

This chain links TRBV6-2 or TRBV6-3 with TRBJ1-5; 8 nucleotides line up with TRBD1. V lost 11 bases, J lost 2 bases, and 23 bases stayed unmatched. Germline values: CDR1 MNHEY, CDR2 SVGEGT. The CDR3 is made up of 19 amino acids. In DNA, the CDR3 is TGTGCCCCCCGGGGGGAGGACAGGGAGGGCCGTATAGGCAATCAGCCCCAGCATTTT. Its protein is CAPRGEDREGRIGNQPQHF.

This chain joins TRBV7-2 and TRBJ2-5; 9 bases are shared with TRBD1. Per the germline V gene, CDR1 is SGHTA and CDR2 is FQGNSA. The CDR3 has 15 amino acids. V shed 5 bases, J shed 5 bases, and the junction held 9 bases outside the gene matches. This CDR3 reads CASSLTRDRDETQYF. The DNA of the CDR3 is TGTGCCAGCAGCCTCACCCGGGACAGGGACGAGACCCAGTACTTC.

The chain links TRBV20-1 to TRBJ2-4; D gene unclear. The CDR3 runs to 15 residues. V lost 1 base, J lost 6 bases, and 16 bases lay in between. Germline V CDR1 and CDR2: DFQATT, SNEGSKA (reference sequence). CDR3 bases: TGCAGTGCTAGAGTTGCATCGCAAGTGGGAAACATTCAGTACTTC. Translation gives CSARVASQVGNIQYF.

This clonotype was seen a handful of times. V gene TRBV20-1 combines with J gene TRBJ2-5, with 7 bases that match TRBD1. The CDR3 is 13 amino acids. With 5 bases clipped from V and 1 base from J, the junction kept 4 bases outside the gene matches. From germline, CDR1 is DFQATT and CDR2 SNEGSKA (reference sequence). This chain's CDR3 is CSALGQAQETQYF. In DNA form, the CDR3 reads TGCAGTGCTCTAGGACAGGCCCAAGAGACCCAGTACTTC.

This clonotype has more than one count but fewer than ten. The J gene is TRBJ1-5, the V gene TRBV7-8; D might be TRBD1 (6 bases). Germline CDR1 is SGHVS and CDR2 is FQNEAQ. V was cut by 5 bases and J by 4 bases, with 9 bases left in between. The CDR3 totals 13 residues. The CDR3 nucleotides are TGTGCCAGCAGCAAGGACAGAAATCAGCCCCAGCATTTT. Protein: CASSKDRNQPQHF.

In this sample, this clonotype turned up a few times. The chain links TRBV18 to TRBJ1-5, with D unclear. From germline, CDR1 is KGHSH and CDR2 LQKENI. V was trimmed by 2 bases and J by 6 bases, leaving 17 bases between them. The CDR3 is made up of 16 amino acids. CDR3 residues: CASSPSVNTHTQPQHF. Written as DNA, the CDR3 is TGTGCCAGCTCACCATCGGTAAACACCCACACTCAGCCCCAGCATTTT.

In its sample, this clonotype was seen a few times. The chain employs TRBV2 and TRBJ1-5; D not certain. There are 13 residues in the CDR3. The ends were cut back, 4 bases at V and 4 bases at J, with 8 bases in the middle. Germline CDR1 and CDR2: SNHLY and FYNNEI. The CDR3 loop is CASSGTGNQPQHF. CDR3 nucleotides: TGTGCCAGCAGTGGGACGGGAAATCAGCCCCAGCATTTT.

CDR3 region: CSATRDRANYGYTF. The CDR3 DNA sequence: TGCAGTGCCACCCGGGACAGGGCTAACTATGGCTACACCTTC. This chain links TRBV20-1 with TRBJ1-2; 9 bases line up with TRBD1. CDR1 and CDR2 from the germline V gene are DFQATT and SNEGSKA (reference sequence). The V gene end was trimmed by 6 bases and the J gene end by 0 bases; junction bases not matched to a gene: 5. The CDR3 extends over 14 amino acids.

The chain combines TRBV15 with TRBJ1-2; D is possibly TRBD1 (6 bases). Deletions cut 5 bases from V and 4 bases from J, with 20 bases between. Germline V gene data show CDR1 as LNHNV and CDR2 as YYDKDF (reference sequence). This CDR3 spans 16 amino acids. In nucleotides, the CDR3 is TGTGCCACCAGCCAGGGGCAAGGGATTGCTCGCTATGGCTACACCTTC. It is translated as CATSQGQGIARYGYTF.

The genes are TRBV29-1 and TRBJ1-1, with D unclear. CDR1 and CDR2 (germline): SQVTM, ANQGSEA. The CDR3 length is 11 residues. The germline V and J ends were trimmed by 4 bases and 0 bases, with 3 bases remaining between them. The CDR3 nucleotides read TGCAGCGTTGTAATGAACACTGAAGCTTTCTTT. Translated: CSVVMNTEAFF.

The chain combines TRBV2 with TRBJ1-2, with 9 bases fitting TRBD1. This CDR3 is 14 amino acids long. Per germline, CDR1 SNHLY and CDR2 FYNNEI. The J segment lost 7 bases and the V segment lost 2 bases, leaving 5 bases of the junction unmatched. The CDR3 loop reads CASSEIQGALGYTF. CDR3 bases: TGTGCCAGCAGTGAAATACAGGGGGCGCTTGGCTACACCTTC.

The chain links TRBV20-1 to TRBJ1-1; D is uncertain. CDR1 and CDR2 from the germline V gene are DFQATT and SNEGSKA (reference sequence). V was cut by 2 bases and J by 3 bases, with 7 bases left in between. The CDR3 spans 12 residues. CDR3 in amino acids: CSARLKHTEAFF. The CDR3 DNA reads as TGCAGTGCTAGACTCAAGCACACTGAAGCTTTCTTT.

This chain uses TRBV6-1 with TRBJ1-3; TRBD1 is a possible D gene (6 bases). V lost 6 bases and J lost 4, with 7 bases in between. This CDR3 is 12 amino acids long. The germline V gene encodes CDR1 MNHNS and CDR2 SASEGT. The CDR3 is CASRTGGNTIYF. DNA for the CDR3: TGTGCCAGCAGGACAGGAGGAAACACCATATATTTT.

The rearrangement joins TRBV7-2 to TRBJ1-4; D not resolved. Looked up from germline, CDR1 is SGHTA and CDR2 is FQGNSA. There are 15 residues in the CDR3. V was trimmed by 1 base and J by 5 bases, leaving 11 bases between them. CDR3 residues: CASSLGPGRNEKLFF. CDR3 nucleotides: TGTGCCAGCAGCTTAGGACCCGGCAGGAATGAAAAACTGTTTTTT.

The table lists this clonotype with a few counts. This chain links TRBV2 with TRBJ1-6; tentative D call: TRBD1 (6 bases). This CDR3 contains 14 residues. Looked up from germline, CDR1 is SNHLY and CDR2 is FYNNEI. Trimming stripped 7 bases from V and 9 bases from J, with 16 bases between. The CDR3 reads CASIEDSLGSPLHF. The CDR3 nucleotides are TGTGCCAGCATCGAGGACAGCTTGGGTTCACCCCTCCACTTT.

The chain links TRBV20-1 to TRBJ1-1; no clear D gene. V was cut by 0 bases and J by 8 bases, with 10 bases left in between. Looked up from germline, CDR1 is DFQATT and CDR2 is SNEGSKA (reference sequence). The CDR3 runs to 12 residues. CDR3: CSARDPRREAFF. CDR3 nucleotide sequence: TGCAGTGCTAGAGATCCAAGGCGGGAAGCTTTCTTT.

Note on this clonotype: An end of the junction does not agree with germline; a read error may underlie this. V and J are TRBV12-3 or TRBV12-4 and TRBJ2-1, with a possible D match to TRBD1 (5 bases). This CDR3 region has 15 residues. In DNA, the CDR3 is TGTGCCAGCACCAGGGCAGACACCTCCAACAATGAGCAGTTCTTC. It translates to CASTRADTSNNEQFF.

The chain joins TRBV19 to TRBJ2-3; TRBD2 agrees at 13 bases. Germline trimming cut 8 bases from V and 4 bases from J; bases unmatched to any gene: 3. Germline lookup yields CDR1 LNHDA and CDR2 SQIVND (reference sequence). CDR3 length: 14 residues. CDR3 protein: CASGTSGIPDTQYF. In DNA, the CDR3 is TGTGCCAGTGGGACTAGCGGGATACCAGATACGCAGTATTTT.

The chain is built from TRBV6-1 and TRBJ2-4, with 7 bases fitting TRBD2. The germline gives CDR1 MNHNS, CDR2 SASEGT. Trimming at V came to 2 bases and at J to 1 base, leaving 5 bases not matched to a gene. CDR3 size: 16 residues. The CDR3 nucleotides read TGTGCCAGCAGTGAATGGGGGGGAATGGCCAAAAACATTCAGTACTTC. Its protein product is CASSEWGGMAKNIQYF.